Below are 30 T cell receptor beta chains sequenced from a single sample in a study of cytomegalovirus exposure and HLA in healthy donors. Use of 60 Vbeta and 13 Jbeta primers characterized the PCR. Assay used: immunoSEQ multiplex PCR; TCRdb lists only in-frame clones, some missing. Here the sample spans 150,000 to 200,000 clones, around 81% being singletons. The sample consisted of PBMCs. The source is a woman in her twenties or thirties in good health and CMV-seronegative.

The chain has TRBV10-3 and TRBJ2-7, with 7 bases that match TRBD2. CDR3 length: 15 residues. The V gene end was trimmed by 0 bases and the J gene end by 3 bases; junction bases not matched to a gene: 5. The germline gives CDR1 ENHRY, CDR2 SYGVKD. Here the CDR3 reads CAISESAGVLYEQYF. CDR3 coding DNA: TGTGCCATCAGTGAGTCTGCGGGAGTACTCTACGAGCAGTACTTC.

The chain recombines TRBV28 with TRBJ2-5; 7 bases fit TRBD2. CDR3 length equals 15 residues. Germline CDR1 is MDHEN and CDR2 is SYDVKM. Losses at the gene ends were 6 bases for V and 2 bases for J; bases not matched to a gene: 9. The CDR3 loop reads CASRGGGGSQETQYF. CDR3 bases: TGTGCCAGCAGGGGTGGCGGGGGATCACAAGAGACCCAGTACTTC.

The chain joins TRBV19 to TRBJ2-3, with 7 bases lining up with TRBD1. V lost 1 base, J lost 1 base, and 2 bases stayed unmatched. The CDR3 totals 15 residues. Looked up from germline, CDR1 is LNHDA and CDR2 is SQIVND (reference sequence). CDR3 DNA sequence: TGTGCCAGTAGTATAGGAGGGGGCGGCACAGATACGCAGTATTTT. It translates to CASSIGGGGTDTQYF.

The chain uses TRBV5-1 and TRBJ2-3; D remains unclear. In germline, CDR1 is SGHRS, CDR2 YFSETQ. There are 14 residues in the CDR3. V gave up 6 bases and J gave up 3 bases, with 14 bases separating them. CDR3 loop: CASTLYGGTDTQYF. The CDR3 DNA follows: TGCGCCAGCACCTTATACGGTGGTACAGATACGCAGTATTTT.

The V and J genes are TRBV11-2 and TRBJ2-1, with D perhaps TRBD2 (5 bases). Trimming cost V 3 bases and J 4 bases, with 10 bases left between them. The CDR3 length is 14 residues. CDR1 SGHAT and CDR2 FQNNGV come from the germline V gene. DNA for the CDR3: TGTGCCAGCAGCTTTAGCGCGGAGTACAATGAGCAGTTCTTC. It yields the protein CASSFSAEYNEQFF.

V and J are TRBV21-1 and TRBJ2-3; no DNA check was done on the table's D call, TRBD1. TRBV21-1 is marked as a pseudogene. The CDR3 is 20 amino acids. The CDR3 coding sequence is TGTGCCAGCAGCAAACCCGAACGGGACAGGGGGTGTTGTCGGACAGATACGCAGTATTTT. Translated: CASSKPERDRGCCRTDTQYF.

This sequence joins TRBV6-1 and TRBJ1-2; D is undetermined. This CDR3 spans 13 amino acids. Germline assignment: CDR1 MNHNS and CDR2 SASEGT. V was pared by 3 bases and J by 0 bases, with 5 bases between. The CDR3 is CASSDSANYGYTF. Written as DNA, the CDR3 is TGTGCCAGCAGTGATTCGGCTAACTATGGCTACACCTTC.

The chain employs TRBV10-3 and TRBJ2-7; unclear D gene. Germline CDR1 and CDR2: ENHRY and SYGVKD. The CDR3 loop spans 12 amino acids. Trimming cost V 0 bases and J 4 bases, with 4 bases left between them. DNA of the CDR3: TGTGCCATCAGTGAGTCCCAATACGAGCAGTACTTC. This translates into CAISESQYEQYF.

CDR3 loop: CASSPHGTGYGQPQHF. The CDR3 nucleotides read TGCGCCAGCAGCCCCCACGGGACAGGGTATGGTCAGCCCCAGCATTTT. The rearrangement uses TRBV4-1 and TRBJ1-5, with TRBD1 matching 9 bases. Trimming removed 4 bases from V and 6 bases from J; junction bases left unmatched: 10. The CDR3 has 16 amino acids. CDR1 MGHRA and CDR2 YSYEKL come from the germline V gene.

The chain couples TRBV28 to TRBJ1-1, with 7 bases matching TRBD1. The CDR3 contains 14 residues. Germline V gene lookup returns CDR1 MDHEN and CDR2 SYDVKM. The junction had 1 base not matched to a gene; V was cut back by 3 bases and J by 0 bases. CDR3 sequence (DNA): TGTGCCAGCAGTTTCAGGGGGATGAACACTGAAGCTTTCTTT. The encoded protein is CASSFRGMNTEAFF. Using reference TRBV28 and TRBJ1-1 for the parts outside the CDR3, the full variable domain is DVKVTQSSRYLVKRTGEKVFLECVQDMDHENMFWYRQDPGLGLRLIYFSYDVKMKEKGDIPEGYSVSREKKERFSLILESASTNQTSMYLCASSFRGMNTEAFFGQGTRLTVV.

This rearrangement joins TRBV30 to TRBJ2-1, with D possibly TRBD1 on 5 matching bases. Trimming took off 7 bases at V and 10 bases at J, with 23 bases between the two ends. Looked up from germline, CDR1 is GTSNPN and CDR2 is SVGIG (reference sequence). This CDR3 is built from 14 residues. The CDR3 spells CASSRAIAGNEQFF. DNA for the CDR3: TGTGCCTCATCCAGGGCGATAGCTGGAAACGAGCAGTTCTTC.

The chain combines TRBV19 with TRBJ2-1; 9 bases line up with TRBD2. The CDR3 contains 14 residues. CDR1 and CDR2 (germline): LNHDA, SQIVND (reference sequence). V was pared by 5 bases and J by 7 bases, with 6 bases of the junction left unmatched. For the CDR3, the DNA is TGTGCCAGTAGTCCTAGCGGGAACGCAAATGAGCAGTTCTTC. This gives the protein CASSPSGNANEQFF.

The chain recombines TRBV27 with TRBJ2-5; 7 positions agree with TRBD1. The DNA end is a closer match to TRBJ2-7, so the J assignment may be wrong. The CDR3 loop spans 14 amino acids. Germline V CDR1 and CDR2: MNHEY, SMNVEV (reference sequence). The CDR3 here is CASSPGQIAYEQYF. CDR3 nucleotides: TGTGCCAGCAGCCCGGGACAGATAGCCTACGAGCAGTACTTC.

This clone was seen more than once but under ten times. The genes are TRBV14 and TRBJ2-7; a possible D gene is TRBD2 (5 bases). V was trimmed by 6 bases and J by 0 bases, leaving 30 bases between them. The CDR3 spans 20 residues. Germline V gene data show CDR1 as SGHDN and CDR2 as FVKESK. This CDR3 reads CASSARGRNRDQDFSYEQYF. DNA for the CDR3: TGTGCCAGCAGTGCAAGAGGAAGGAACCGCGACCAGGACTTCTCCTACGAGCAGTACTTC. Full variable domain (outside the CDR3, taken from reference TRBV14 and TRBJ2-7): EAGVTQFPSHSVIEKGQTVTLRCDPISGHDNLYWYRRVMGKEIKFLLHFVKESKQDESGMPNNRFLAERTGGTYSTLKVQPAELEDSGVYFCASSARGRNRDQDFSYEQYFGPGTRLTVT.

The chain carries TRBV5-1 and TRBJ2-6; D is perhaps TRBD1 (6 bases). Deletions cut 0 bases from V and 0 bases from J, with 13 bases between. Germline loops: CDR1 SGHRS, CDR2 YFSETQ. This CDR3 has 18 amino acids. CDR3 nucleotide sequence: TGCGCCAGCAGCTTGGAGTCCGTACAGGGCTCTGGGGCCAACGTCCTGACTTTC. Its translation: CASSLESVQGSGANVLTF.

The J gene is TRBJ2-5, the V gene TRBV6-1; 8 bases agree with TRBD1. The closer fit of TRBJ2-7 to the DNA end suggests the J call may be wrong. This CDR3 has 14 residues. From germline, CDR1 is MNHNS and CDR2 SASEGT. The CDR3 reads CASSGTGNSYEQYF. CDR3 coding DNA: TGTGCCAGCAGTGGGACAGGGAATTCCTACGAGCAGTACTTC.

This chain connects TRBV4-1 to TRBJ2-3, with TRBD2 identical over 10 bases. Germline V gives CDR1 MGHRA, CDR2 YSYEKL. This CDR3 has 17 residues. With V trimmed by 3 bases and J by 5 bases, 11 bases remained unmatched. CDR3 DNA: TGCGCCAGCAGCCACGATGTACTAGCGGGGTTTAAAGATACGCAGTATTTT. This translates into CASSHDVLAGFKDTQYF.

The chain uses TRBV9 and TRBJ2-5; TRBD1 agrees at 7 bases. Unmatched junction bases numbered 14, after V lost 4 bases and J lost 5 bases. CDR3 length: 16 amino acids. Germline assignment: CDR1 SGDLS and CDR2 YYNGEE. CDR3 loop: CASSPTGQKFVETQYF. The CDR3 DNA is TGTGCCAGCAGCCCGACGGGACAGAAGTTCGTGGAGACCCAGTACTTC.

The chain is built from TRBV9 and TRBJ2-7; possibly TRBD1 for D (6 bases). The germline V gene encodes CDR1 SGDLS and CDR2 YYNGEE. The CDR3 has 15 amino acids. Between the trimmed V and J ends, which lost 3 bases and 6 bases, there was a span of 19 bases. The CDR3 nucleotides read TGTGCCAGCAGCGCCTACCTGGGGGCAGTTGGCGAGCAGTACTTC. Residues: CASSAYLGAVGEQYF.

Comment on this clone: Mismatch with germline at one junction end may stem from a read error. The rearrangement uses TRBV28 and TRBJ1-5; unclear D gene. The V gene's germline CDR1 is MDHEN and CDR2 SYDVKM. The CDR3 totals 12 residues. This chain's CDR3 is CASRLSGQPQHF. CDR3 DNA: TGTGCCAGCCGTTTATCGGGTCAGCCCCAGCATTTT.

The J gene is TRBJ2-7, the V gene TRBV30, with a tentative D call TRBD2 (5 bases). V was clipped by 2 bases and J by 3 bases, with 11 bases between them. Germline loops: CDR1 GTSNPN, CDR2 SVGIG (reference sequence). The CDR3 has 13 amino acids. CDR3: CAWSIGSNYEQYF. Written as DNA, the CDR3 is TGTGCCTGGAGTATAGGGAGCAACTACGAGCAGTACTTC.

The chain carries TRBV5-4 and TRBJ2-7, with D maybe TRBD2 (5 bases). CDR1 SGHNT and CDR2 YYREEE come from the germline V gene (reference sequence). The CDR3 consists of 15 residues. Trimming stripped 0 bases from V and 2 bases from J, with 12 bases between. CDR3: CASSLGRDGTYEQYF. The CDR3 bases are TGTGCCAGCAGCTTGGGCAGAGACGGGACCTACGAGCAGTACTTC.

This clone was recorded only once. This rearrangement joins TRBV30 to TRBJ2-7; 9 positions match TRBD2. The CDR3 totals 11 residues. From germline, CDR1 is GTSNPN and CDR2 SVGIG (reference sequence). The chain's CDR3 is CAGGRAGEQYF. The CDR3 DNA sequence: TGTGCTGGCGGGAGGGCCGGCGAGCAGTACTTC.

CDR3 nucleotides: TGTGCCAGCAGCAATAGGGGAGGTAAAGATACGCAGTATTTT. The encoded protein is CASSNRGGKDTQYF. The V call is TRBV28, the J call TRBJ2-3, with D possibly matching TRBD2 (6 bases). This CDR3 comprises 14 residues. CDR1 is MDHEN and CDR2 is SYDVKM in the germline V gene. Trimming cost V 6 bases and J 5 bases, with 15 bases left between them. Based on the CDR3 plus reference TRBV28 and TRBJ2-3, the full variable domain is DVKVTQSSRYLVKRTGEKVFLECVQDMDHENMFWYRQDPGLGLRLIYFSYDVKMKEKGDIPEGYSVSREKKERFSLILESASTNQTSMYLCASSNRGGKDTQYFGPGTRLTVL.

The chain combines TRBV28 with TRBJ2-3, with TRBD2 identical over 7 bases. This CDR3 is 16 amino acids long. J gave up 0 bases and V 1 base, and 4 bases lay outside the gene matches. Germline CDR1 reads MDHEN; CDR2 reads SYDVKM. In DNA, the CDR3 is TGTGCCAGCAGTTTATCAGGACTAGGCAGCACAGATACGCAGTATTTT. It codes for CASSLSGLGSTDTQYF.

The chain uses TRBV7-9 and TRBJ2-7, with 9 bases identical to TRBD2. Trimming at V came to 4 bases and at J to 5 bases, leaving 12 bases not matched to a gene. This CDR3 is built from 16 residues. The germline V gene has CDR1 SEHNR and CDR2 FQNEAQ (reference sequence). This CDR3 reads CASSSPLAGGPNEQYF. The CDR3 region has the DNA TGTGCCAGCAGCTCCCCTCTCGCGGGAGGGCCAAACGAGCAGTACTTC.

This chain connects TRBV7-3 to TRBJ2-1; 8 bases match TRBD1. The V gene's germline CDR1 is SGHTA and CDR2 FQGTGA. V shed 2 bases, J shed 6 bases, and the junction held 6 bases outside the gene matches. The length of the CDR3 is 15 residues. CDR3 sequence reads: CASSLSGGASNEQFF. DNA of the CDR3: TGTGCCAGCAGCTTATCAGGGGGCGCATCCAATGAGCAGTTCTTC.

The rearrangement uses TRBV27 and TRBJ2-7; D possibly corresponds to TRBD1 (6 bases). The germline V gene encodes CDR1 MNHEY and CDR2 SMNVEV (reference sequence). Trimming left V 6 bases short and J 6 bases short, with 21 bases between. This CDR3 has 15 residues. The CDR3 nucleotides read TGTGCCAGCAGCCCAGATGGGGCAGGGGCCCTCGAGCAGTACTTC. This gives the protein CASSPDGAGALEQYF.

This clone was observed a single time. The rearrangement joins TRBV5-4 to TRBJ2-7; possible D gene TRBD2, 5 bases. Trimming took 2 bases from V and 3 from J, leaving 18 bases between them. Germline lookup yields CDR1 SGHNT and CDR2 YYREEE (reference sequence). The CDR3 is 16 amino acids. CDR3 DNA sequence: TGTGCCAGCAGCTTTAGTTCTGGGCTACTAGACTACGAGCAGTACTTC. Translation gives CASSFSSGLLDYEQYF. Using reference TRBV5-4 and TRBJ2-7 for the parts outside the CDR3, the full variable domain is ETGVTQSPTHLIKTRGQQVTLRCSSQSGHNTVSWYQQALGQGPQFIFQYYREEENGRGNFPPRFSGLQFPNYSSELNVNALELDDSALYLCASSFSSGLLDYEQYFGPGTRLTVT.

About this clone: At one boundary the junction diverges from the germline segment, which might be a read error. The V and J genes are TRBV7-9 and TRBJ1-6, with D unresolved. This CDR3 comprises 13 residues. CDR1 and CDR2 (germline): SEHNR, FQNEAQ (reference sequence). The CDR3 region has the DNA TGTTCCAGCAGCTTAAGAGGTCTCTCACCCCTCCACTTT. As protein: CSSSLRGLSPLHF.